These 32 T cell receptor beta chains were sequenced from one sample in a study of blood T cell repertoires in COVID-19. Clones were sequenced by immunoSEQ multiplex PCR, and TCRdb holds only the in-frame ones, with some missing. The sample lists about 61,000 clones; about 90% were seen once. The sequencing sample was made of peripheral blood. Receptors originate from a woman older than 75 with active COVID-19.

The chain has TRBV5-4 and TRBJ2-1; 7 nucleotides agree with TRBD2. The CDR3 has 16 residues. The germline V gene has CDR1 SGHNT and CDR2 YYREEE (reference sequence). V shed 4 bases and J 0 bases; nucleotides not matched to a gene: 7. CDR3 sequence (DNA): TGTGCCAGCAGCCCTAAGCGGGGTGGCTCCTACAATGAGCAGTTCTTC. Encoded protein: CASSPKRGGSYNEQFF.

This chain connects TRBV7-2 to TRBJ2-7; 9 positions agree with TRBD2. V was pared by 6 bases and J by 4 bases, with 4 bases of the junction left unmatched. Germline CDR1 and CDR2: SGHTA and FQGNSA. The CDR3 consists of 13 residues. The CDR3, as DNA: TGTGCCAGCAGGGCTAGCGGGGCATACGAGCAGTACTTC. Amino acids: CASRASGAYEQYF.

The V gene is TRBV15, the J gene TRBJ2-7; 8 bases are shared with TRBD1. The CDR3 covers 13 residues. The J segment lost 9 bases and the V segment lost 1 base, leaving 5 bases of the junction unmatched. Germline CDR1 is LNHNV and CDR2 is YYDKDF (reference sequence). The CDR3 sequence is CATSRGDRLGQYF. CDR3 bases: TGTGCCACCAGCAGAGGGGACAGGTTGGGGCAGTACTTC.

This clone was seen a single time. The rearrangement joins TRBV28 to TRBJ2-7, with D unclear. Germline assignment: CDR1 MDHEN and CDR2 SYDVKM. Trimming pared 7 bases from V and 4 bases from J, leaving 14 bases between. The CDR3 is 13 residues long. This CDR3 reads CASTPRSLYEQYF. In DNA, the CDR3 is TGTGCCAGCACCCCTCGGTCTCTTTACGAGCAGTACTTC.

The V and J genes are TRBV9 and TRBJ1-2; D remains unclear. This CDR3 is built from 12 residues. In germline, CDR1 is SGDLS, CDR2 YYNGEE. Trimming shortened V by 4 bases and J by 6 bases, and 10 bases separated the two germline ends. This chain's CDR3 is CASSPGGDGYTF. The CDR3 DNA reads TGTGCCAGCAGCCCCGGTGGTGATGGCTACACCTTC.

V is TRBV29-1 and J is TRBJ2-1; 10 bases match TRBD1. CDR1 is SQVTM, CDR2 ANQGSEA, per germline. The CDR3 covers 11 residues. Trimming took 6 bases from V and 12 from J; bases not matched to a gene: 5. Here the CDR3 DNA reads TGCAGCGTAGGGGGGACAGGGGCGCAGTTCTTC. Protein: CSVGGTGAQFF.

This CDR3 is CASGLTGSGNTIYF. CDR3 nucleotide sequence: TGTGCCAGCGGCCTGACAGGCTCTGGAAACACCATATATTTT. The rearrangement uses TRBV2 and TRBJ1-3; the D gene is possibly TRBD1 (6 bases). This CDR3 region has 14 residues. Germline loops: CDR1 SNHLY, CDR2 FYNNEI. V dropped 8 bases and J dropped 0 bases, with 11 bases sitting between them.

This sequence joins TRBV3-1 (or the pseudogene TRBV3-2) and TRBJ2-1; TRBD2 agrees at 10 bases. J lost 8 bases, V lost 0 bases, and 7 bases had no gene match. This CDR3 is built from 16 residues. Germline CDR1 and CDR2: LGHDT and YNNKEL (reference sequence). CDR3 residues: CASSQDGTSDRHEQFF. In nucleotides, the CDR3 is TGTGCCAGCAGCCAAGATGGGACTAGCGACCGACATGAGCAGTTCTTC.

The DNA for the CDR3 is TGTGCCAGCAGTGGACCAGGACAAAGCACTGAAGCTTTCTTT. Its protein is CASSGPGQSTEAFF. The chain joins TRBV2 to TRBJ1-1; the D gene is possibly TRBD1 (5 bases). Trimming pared 4 bases from V and 4 bases from J, leaving 13 bases between. CDR1 and CDR2 from the germline V gene are SNHLY and FYNNEI. The length of the CDR3 is 14 residues.

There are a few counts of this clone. Here the CDR3 reads CASRRTGTGVATEAFF. The CDR3 region has the DNA TGTGCCAGCAGGCGCACCGGGACAGGGGTCGCCACTGAAGCTTTCTTT. The chain employs TRBV2 and TRBJ1-1; 10 nucleotides agree with TRBD1. CDR1 SNHLY and CDR2 FYNNEI come from the germline V gene. CDR3 length: 16 amino acids. The junction had 11 bases not matched to a gene; V was cut back by 6 bases and J by 4 bases.

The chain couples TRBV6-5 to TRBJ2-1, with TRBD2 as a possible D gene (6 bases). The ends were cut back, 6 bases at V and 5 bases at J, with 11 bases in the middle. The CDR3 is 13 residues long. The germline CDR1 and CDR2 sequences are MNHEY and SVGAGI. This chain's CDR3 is CASRNTGDNEQFF. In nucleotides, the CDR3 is TGTGCCAGCAGGAATACGGGGGACAATGAGCAGTTCTTC.

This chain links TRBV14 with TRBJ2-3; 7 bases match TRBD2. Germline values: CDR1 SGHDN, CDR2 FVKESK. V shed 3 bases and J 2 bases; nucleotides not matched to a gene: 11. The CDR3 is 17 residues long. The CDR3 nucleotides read TGTGCCAGCAGCCACGCCCGGGGAGGGGCCTTCACAGATACGCAGTATTTT. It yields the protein CASSHARGGAFTDTQYF.

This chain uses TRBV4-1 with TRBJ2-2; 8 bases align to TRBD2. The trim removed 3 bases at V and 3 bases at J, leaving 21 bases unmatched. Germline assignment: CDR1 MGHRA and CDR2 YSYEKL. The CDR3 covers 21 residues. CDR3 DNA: TGCGCCAGCAGCCACCCTCGGGAGGGGAGGGAGCGGGGGAGATACACCGGGGAGCTGTTTTTT. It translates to CASSHPREGRERGRYTGELFF.

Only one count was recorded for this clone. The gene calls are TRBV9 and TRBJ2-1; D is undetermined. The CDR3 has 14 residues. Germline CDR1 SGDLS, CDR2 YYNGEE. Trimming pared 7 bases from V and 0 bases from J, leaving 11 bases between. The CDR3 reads CASRPLSSYNEQFF. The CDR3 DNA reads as TGTGCCAGCCGCCCACTGTCCTCCTACAATGAGCAGTTCTTC.

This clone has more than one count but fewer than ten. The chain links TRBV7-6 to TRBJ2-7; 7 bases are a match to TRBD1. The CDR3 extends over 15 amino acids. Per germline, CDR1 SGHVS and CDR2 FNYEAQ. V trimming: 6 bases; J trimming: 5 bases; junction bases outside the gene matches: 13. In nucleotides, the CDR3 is TGTGCCAGCAGTCGGACAGGCGCCCACAGGGACGAGCAGTACTTC. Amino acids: CASSRTGAHRDEQYF.

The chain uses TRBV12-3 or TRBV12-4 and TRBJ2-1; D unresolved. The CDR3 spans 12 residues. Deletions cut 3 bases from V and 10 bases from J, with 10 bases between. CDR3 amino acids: CASSFSAGEQFF. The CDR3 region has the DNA TGTGCCAGCAGTTTTTCTGCTGGCGAGCAGTTCTTC.

CDR3 sequence: CASSSGQGEYQPQHF. The CDR3 DNA sequence: TGTGCCAGCAGCTCGGGACAGGGCGAGTACCAGCCCCAGCATTTT. The chain employs TRBV7-2 and TRBJ1-5, with TRBD1 matching 9 bases. The germline V gene encodes CDR1 SGHTA and CDR2 FQGNSA. The CDR3 covers 15 residues. With 4 bases clipped from V and 7 bases from J, the junction kept 8 bases outside the gene matches. The variable domain in full, completed from reference TRBV7-2 and TRBJ1-5, reads GAGVSQSPSNKVTEKGKDVELRCDPISGHTALYWYRQSLGQGLEFLIYFQGNSAPDKSGLPSDRFSAERTGGSVSTLTIQRTQQEDSAVYLCASSSGQGEYQPQHFGDGTRLSIL.

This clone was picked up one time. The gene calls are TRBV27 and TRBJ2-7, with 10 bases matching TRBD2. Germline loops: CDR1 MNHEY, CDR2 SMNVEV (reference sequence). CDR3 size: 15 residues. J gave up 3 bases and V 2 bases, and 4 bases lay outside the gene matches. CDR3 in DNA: TGTGCCAGCAGTTTAACTACTAGCGGGGTCTACGAGCAGTACTTC. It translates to CASSLTTSGVYEQYF.

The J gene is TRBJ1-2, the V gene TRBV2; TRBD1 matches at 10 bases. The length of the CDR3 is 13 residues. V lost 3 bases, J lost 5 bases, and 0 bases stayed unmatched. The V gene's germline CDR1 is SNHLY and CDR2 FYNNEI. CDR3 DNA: TGTGCCAGCAGTGAGGGACAGGGGTATGGCTACACCTTC. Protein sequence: CASSEGQGYGYTF. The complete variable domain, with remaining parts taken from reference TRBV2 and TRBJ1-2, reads EPEVTQTPSHQVTQMGQEVILRCVPISNHLYFYWYRQILGQKVEFLVSFYNNEISEKSEIFDDQFSVERPDGSNFTLKIRSTKLEDSAMYFCASSEGQGYGYTFGSGTRLTVV.

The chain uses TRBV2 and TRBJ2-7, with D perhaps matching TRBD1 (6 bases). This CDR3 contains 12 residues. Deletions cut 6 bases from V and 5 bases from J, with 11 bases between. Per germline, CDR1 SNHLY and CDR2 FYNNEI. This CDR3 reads CASRSQGNEQYF. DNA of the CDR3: TGTGCCAGCAGGTCCCAGGGGAACGAGCAGTACTTC. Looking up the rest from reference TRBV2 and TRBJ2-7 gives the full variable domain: EPEVTQTPSHQVTQMGQEVILRCVPISNHLYFYWYRQILGQKVEFLVSFYNNEISEKSEIFDDQFSVERPDGSNFTLKIRSTKLEDSAMYFCASRSQGNEQYFGPGTRLTVT.

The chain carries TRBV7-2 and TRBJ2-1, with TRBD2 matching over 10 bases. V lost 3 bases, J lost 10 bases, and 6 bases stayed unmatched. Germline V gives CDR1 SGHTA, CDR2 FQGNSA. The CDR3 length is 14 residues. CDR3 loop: CASSFSGGAREQFF. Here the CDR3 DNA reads TGTGCCAGCAGCTTCAGCGGGGGGGCTCGCGAGCAGTTCTTC.

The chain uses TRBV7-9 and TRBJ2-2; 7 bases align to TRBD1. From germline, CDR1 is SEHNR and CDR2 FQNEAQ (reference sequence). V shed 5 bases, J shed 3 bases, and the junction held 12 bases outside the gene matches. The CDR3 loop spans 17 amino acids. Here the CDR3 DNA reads TGTGCCAGCAGCCAAACGAAGACAGGGCTTGACACCGGGGAGCTGTTTTTT. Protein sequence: CASSQTKTGLDTGELFF.

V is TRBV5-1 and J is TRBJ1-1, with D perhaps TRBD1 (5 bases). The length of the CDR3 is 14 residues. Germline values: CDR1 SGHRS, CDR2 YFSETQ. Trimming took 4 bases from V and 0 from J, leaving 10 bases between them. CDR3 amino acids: CASSPQGLNTEAFF. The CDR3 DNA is TGCGCCAGCAGCCCCCAGGGCTTGAACACTGAAGCTTTCTTT.

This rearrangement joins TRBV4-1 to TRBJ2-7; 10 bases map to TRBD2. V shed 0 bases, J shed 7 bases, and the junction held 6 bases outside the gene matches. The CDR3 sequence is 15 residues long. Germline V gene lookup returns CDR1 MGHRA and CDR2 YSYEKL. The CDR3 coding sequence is TGCGCCAGCAGCCAAGACCAGCGGGGGGGCCTGGAGCAGTACTTC. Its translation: CASSQDQRGGLEQYF.

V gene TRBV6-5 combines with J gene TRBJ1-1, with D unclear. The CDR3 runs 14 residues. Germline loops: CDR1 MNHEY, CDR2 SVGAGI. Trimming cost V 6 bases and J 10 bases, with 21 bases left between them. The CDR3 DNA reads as TGTGCCAGCAGAAGCGGCGGCTCCTCTTCGAGAGCTTTCTTT. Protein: CASRSGGSSSRAFF.

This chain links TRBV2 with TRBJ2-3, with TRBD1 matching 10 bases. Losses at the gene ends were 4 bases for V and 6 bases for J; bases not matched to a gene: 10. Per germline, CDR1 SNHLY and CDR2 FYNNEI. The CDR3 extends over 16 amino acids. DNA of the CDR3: TGTGCCAGCAGTGGGCCGGGACAGGGGAACTCGGATACGCAGTATTTT. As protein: CASSGPGQGNSDTQYF.

The CDR3 is CASSQAPLGGQETQYF. CDR3 bases: TGTGCCAGCAGCCAAGCTCCCTTGGGGGGACAAGAGACCCAGTACTTC. V and J are TRBV3-1 (or the pseudogene TRBV3-2) and TRBJ2-5, with D possibly being TRBD2 (6 bases). Between the trimmed V and J ends, which lost 1 base and 2 bases, there was a span of 14 bases. The CDR3 has 16 residues. From germline, CDR1 is LGHDT and CDR2 YNNKEL (reference sequence).

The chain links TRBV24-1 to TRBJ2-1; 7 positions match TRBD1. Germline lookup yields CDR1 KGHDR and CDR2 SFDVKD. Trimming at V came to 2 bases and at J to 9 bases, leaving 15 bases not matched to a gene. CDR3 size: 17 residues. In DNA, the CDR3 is TGTGCCACCAGTGATTACAGGGGTGACACACTAGTTGGTGAGCAGTTCTTC. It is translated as CATSDYRGDTLVGEQFF.

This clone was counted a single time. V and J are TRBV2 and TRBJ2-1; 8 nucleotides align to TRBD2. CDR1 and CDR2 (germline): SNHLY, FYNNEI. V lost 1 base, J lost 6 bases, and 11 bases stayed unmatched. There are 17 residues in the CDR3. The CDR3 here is CASSEGTGGPAGNEQFF. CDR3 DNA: TGTGCCAGCAGTGAAGGCACGGGGGGGCCTGCGGGCAATGAGCAGTTCTTC.

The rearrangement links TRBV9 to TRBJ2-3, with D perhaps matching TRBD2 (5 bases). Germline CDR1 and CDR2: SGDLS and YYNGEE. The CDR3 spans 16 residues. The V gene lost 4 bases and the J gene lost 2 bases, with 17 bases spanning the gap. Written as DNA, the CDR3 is TGTGCCAGCAGCCCCCGGGGATATACCAACACAGATACGCAGTATTTT. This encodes CASSPRGYTNTDTQYF.

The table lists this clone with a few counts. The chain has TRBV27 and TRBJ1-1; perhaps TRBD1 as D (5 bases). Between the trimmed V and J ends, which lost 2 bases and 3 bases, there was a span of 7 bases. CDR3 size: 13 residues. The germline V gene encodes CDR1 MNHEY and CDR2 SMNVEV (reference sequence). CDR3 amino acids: CASSLGGDTEAFF. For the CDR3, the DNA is TGTGCCAGCAGTTTAGGAGGGGACACTGAAGCTTTCTTT.

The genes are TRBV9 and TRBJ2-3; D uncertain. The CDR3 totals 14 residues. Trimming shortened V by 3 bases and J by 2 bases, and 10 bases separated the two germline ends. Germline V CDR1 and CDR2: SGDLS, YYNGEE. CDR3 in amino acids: CASSASSFTDTQYF. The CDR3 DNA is TGTGCCAGCAGCGCCTCCTCGTTCACAGATACGCAGTATTTT. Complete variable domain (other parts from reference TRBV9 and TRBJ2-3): DSGVTQTPKHLITATGQRVTLRCSPRSGDLSVYWYQQSLDQGLQFLIQYYNGEERAKGNILERFSAQQFPDLHSELNLSSLELGDSALYFCASSASSFTDTQYFGPGTRLTVL.